The entry that follows covers one TCR beta chain sequence. Its cognate antigen is unknown. A read error is possible here, since a much larger clone lies one base away. In this CDR3 the conserved last residue, phenylalanine or tryptophan, is missing, so a read error is likely. The time point is: newly diagnosed GD, antithyroid drugs for less than 3 months. Extracted RNA from PBMCs served as the source of the TCR library. The data derive from a study of regulatory T cells in long-lasting Graves disease. Study-level information: Patients newly diagnosed with Graves' had been on antithyroid drugs for under 3 months. Study-wide results and caveats: Public clonotype sharing was higher in persistent than newly diagnosed patients.

Per the germline V gene, CDR1 is SEHNR and CDR2 is FQNEAQ (reference sequence). Trimming took off 5 bases at V and 5 bases at J, with 13 bases between the two ends. CDR3 length: 13 residues. Library construction for TCR beta used iRepertoire HTBI primers and Arm-PCR of CDR3 regions. TCRdb re-analysed the multiplex PCR reads in MiXCR, keeping a single row per CDR3 protein. The sample has a few hundred thousand distinct CDR3 sequences, approximately 18% seen once. These data also featured in a second study, about T cells in Graves' hyperthyroidism and ophthalmopathy. Per that paper: Hyperthyroidism was newly diagnosed in patients aged 18 to 65 (duration under 2 months). Onset of ophthalmopathy came a median roughly 6.4 months after the model predicted it.

Sequenced here: peripheral blood mononuclear cells (PBMCs), sampled at new diagnosis, from a patient treated with antithyroid drugs. The genes are TRBV7-9 and TRBJ2-7; weak D call: TRBD1 (6 bases). This receptor was taken from a woman aged 25 to 39 with Graves disease. CDR3 region: CASSPGQSHEQYS. CDR3 nucleotide sequence: TGTGCCAGCAGCCCCGGACAGTCCCACGAGCAGTACTCC.